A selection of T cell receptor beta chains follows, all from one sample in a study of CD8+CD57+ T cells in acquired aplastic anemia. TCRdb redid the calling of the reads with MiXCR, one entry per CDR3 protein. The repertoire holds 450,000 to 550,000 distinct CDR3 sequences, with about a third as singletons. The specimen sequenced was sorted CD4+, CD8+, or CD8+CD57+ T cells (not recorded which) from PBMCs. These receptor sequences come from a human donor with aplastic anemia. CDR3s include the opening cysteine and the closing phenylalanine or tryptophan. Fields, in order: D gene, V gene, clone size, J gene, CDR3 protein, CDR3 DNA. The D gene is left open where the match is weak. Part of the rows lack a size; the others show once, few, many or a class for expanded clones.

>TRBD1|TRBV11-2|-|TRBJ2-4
CASRDRSNIQYF
TGTGCCAGCCGGGACAGGTCAAACATTCAGTACTTC
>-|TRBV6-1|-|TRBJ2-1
CASSESWSGDEQFF
TGTGCCAGCTCGGAATCATGGTCGGGCGATGAGCAGTTCTTC
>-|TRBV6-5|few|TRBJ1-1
CASSYSEVAISTEAFF
TGTGCCAGCAGTTACTCGGAGGTGGCCATAAGCACTGAAGCTTTCTTT
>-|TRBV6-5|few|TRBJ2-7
CASSSDGLPYEQYF
TGTGCCAGCAGTTCCGACGGACTGCCCTACGAGCAGTACTTC
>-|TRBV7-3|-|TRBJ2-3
CASSLSGPDTQYF
TGTGCCAGCAGCTTATCAGGCCCAGATACGCAGTATTTT
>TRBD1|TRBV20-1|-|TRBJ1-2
CSANRDRGYYGYTF
TGCAGTGCGAACCGGGACAGGGGGTACTATGGCTACACCTTC
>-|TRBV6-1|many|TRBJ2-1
CASSEARSTEQFF
TGTGCCAGCAGTGAAGCGCGTAGTACTGAGCAGTTCTTC
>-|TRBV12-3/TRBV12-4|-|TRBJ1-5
CASSSRPFGSNQPQHF
TGTGCCAGCAGTTCCCGCCCCTTCGGGAGCAATCAGCCCCAGCATTTT
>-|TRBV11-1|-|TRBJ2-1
CASTPGAPLNEQFF
TGTGCCAGCACCCCTGGGGCACCGCTCAATGAGCAGTTCTTC
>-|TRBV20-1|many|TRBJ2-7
CSASNPVIPSGEQYF
TGCAGTGCCTCCAACCCAGTTATCCCCTCGGGAGAGCAGTACTTC
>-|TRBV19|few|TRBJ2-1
CASSIDLGDEQFF
TGTGCCAGTAGTATAGACTTGGGGGATGAGCAGTTCTTC
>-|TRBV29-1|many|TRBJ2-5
CSVGEETQYF
TGCAGCGTTGGGGAAGAGACCCAGTACTTC
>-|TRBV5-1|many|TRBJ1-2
CASSLDGQPNYGYTF
TGCGCCAGCAGCTTGGATGGACAGCCTAACTATGGCTACACCTTC
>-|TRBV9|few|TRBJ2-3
CASSTLGEATQYF
TGTGCCAGCAGCACCCTGGGGGAGGCTACGCAGTATTTT
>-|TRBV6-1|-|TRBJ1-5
CAAGGVEQPQHF
TGTGCCGCGGGGGGAGTAGAGCAGCCCCAGCATTTT
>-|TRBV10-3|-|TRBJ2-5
CAIRTQGETQYF
TGTGCCATCAGGACCCAGGGAGAGACCCAGTACTTC
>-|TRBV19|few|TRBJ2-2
CASSKAGQNTGELFF
TGTGCCAGTAGTAAAGCGGGACAAAACACCGGGGAGCTGTTTTTT
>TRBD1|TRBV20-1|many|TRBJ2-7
CSAPRDRAGYEQYF
TGCAGTGCTCCCCGTGACAGGGCGGGTTACGAGCAGTACTTC
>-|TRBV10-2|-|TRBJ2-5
CASSEGYRVLAETQYF
TGTGCCAGCAGTGAAGGGTACAGGGTTTTGGCAGAGACCCAGTACTTC
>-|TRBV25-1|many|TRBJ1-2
CASSDVEQLYGYTF
TGTGCCAGCAGTGATGTTGAGCAGCTCTATGGCTACACCTTC
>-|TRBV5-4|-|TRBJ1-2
CASSLGGSYGCTF
TGTGCCAGCAGCTTGGGAGGGTCCTATGGCTGCACCTTC
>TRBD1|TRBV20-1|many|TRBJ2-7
CSAATGTESYEQYF
TGCAGTGCTGCTACCGGGACAGAGTCCTACGAGCAGTACTTC
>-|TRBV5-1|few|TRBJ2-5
CASSLGGGSQETQYF
TGCGCCAGCAGCTTGGGGGGCGGGTCACAAGAGACCCAGTACTTC
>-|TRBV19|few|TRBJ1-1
CASSSPGGPNTEAFF
TGTGCCAGTAGTAGTCCGGGGGGACCGAACACTGAAGCTTTCTTT